What follows describes a single T cell receptor (beta chain). It has no known antigen specificity. Base qualities are not at hand, and no much larger clone is one base apart. The source of the sample is a study of cytotoxic CD8 clonotypes in ibrutinib-treated CLL (dated by TCRdb to about 2021). Concerning the study at large: The cohort had about a dozen relapsed/refractory and 15 treatment-naive patients; some 17 were IGHV unmutated. Responses were partial in around 24 patients and complete in 2; after median about 68 months follow-up, roughly 15 stayed in remission and about twelve progressed. Response samples were obtained after a median of 12 months of treatment, with a range of about 6 to 36 months. Cryopreserved peripheral blood mononuclear cells were obtained prior to treatment, at the time of response, and at either disease progression or sustained remission. Of the 90 or so participants in the trial, roughly 26 had longitudinal samples available. Every sample from remission and from progressive disease was obtained while the patients were still on ibrutinib. On average, each sample had roughly 230,000 productive templates and more than 75,000 productive rearrangements. The investigation overall reported the following: Baseline clonality exceeded that of age-matched healthy donors and correlated strongly with circulating CD8+ T-cell counts. Public clonotypes were rare and either shrank or stayed stable during treatment, and the rise in clonality at ibrutinib response reflected expansion of private clonotypes. Clonality rose at ibrutinib response, remained stable during sustained remission, and dropped back toward baseline at progression. Sampling times were not matched between sustained-remission and progressing patients, and lymph node repertoires were not studied.

In the paper's terms, the time point label means: around 25 months on ibrutinib. For TCR beta library preparation, 1.5 to 2 micrograms of genomic DNA were extracted from the cryopreserved PBMCs. Longitudinal blood samples from CLL patients on ibrutinib monotherapy underwent high-throughput TCR beta sequencing. The patients took part in an open-label, single-center phase 2 trial of ibrutinib monotherapy. Each clonotype received, on average, 10x coverage in deep resolution sequencing performed on a MiSeq, where the target depth lay between 1 in 1 million and 1 in 200,000 T cells. The immunoSEQ hsTCRB Kit was used to generate TCR beta libraries. Per the original workflow: Data were analyzed with ImmunoSEQ Data Assistant and ImmunoSEQ Analyzer, with V, D and J genes assigned per IMGT definitions. Clonality, with values ranging from 0 to 1, was calculated as one minus the normalized Shannon entropy of productive rearrangement frequencies. Only overrepresented clonotypes making up at least 0.05% of the repertoire of each patient were included in the public clonotype analysis. Roughly 13 repertoires from age-matched healthy donors, obtained from immuneACCESS, served as clonality controls. Not all clones reach the TCRdb copy of this immuneACCESS table, which keeps in-frame sequences only. Checked studies attribute under half of the gap to unresolved V genes and leave the rest unexplained. The V and J calls and clone size come from that table; D and trimming were worked out from the DNA. For this sample the table gives 50,000 or so clones, of which 75% to 90% were detected only once. Roughly 22% of the sample rests with the top ten.

Between the V and J ends, shortened by 2 bases and 6 bases respectively, the junction contains 21 bases. As encoded in the germline V gene, CDR1 is SGHTS while CDR2 is YDEGEE. The CDR3 numbers 16 residues from cysteine through phenylalanine. Only CDR3 DNA remains: 48 bases, in frame from the first base. This receptor was taken from a human donor with chronic lymphocytic leukemia. The chain couples TRBV5-8 to TRBJ2-7; the D segment is perhaps TRBD1 or TRBD2, each sharing 5 matched bases. The sequencing here drew on PBMCs, taken after 24 months of ibrutinib treatment. The CDR3 is CASSLPGPGTGREQYF. The sequenced DNA: TGTGCCAGCAGCTTACCGGGCCCAGGGACGGGTCGCGAGCAGTACTTC.